The rows below give T cell receptor beta chains drawn from one sample of a study of blood T cell repertoires in COVID-19. The data were produced by immunoSEQ multiplex PCR, yet TCRdb's version contains in-frame clones alone and is incomplete. The table lists 25,000 to 35,000 clones, 85% of them singletons. Sequenced: peripheral blood. These receptor sequences come from a man aged 80 or over with active COVID-19. CDR3s include the opening cysteine and the closing phenylalanine or tryptophan. The order of the fields is V gene, CDR3 length, D gene, J gene, clone size, CDR3 protein, CDR3 DNA. A D gene is named only where the DNA matches it firmly. Not all rows give a size; the values are once, few, many and, for expanded clones, a class.

>TRBV18|13|.|TRBJ1-1|.
CASSPLQNTEAFF
TGTGCCAGCTCACCACTACAGAACACTGAAGCTTTCTTT
>TRBV7-2|15|.|TRBJ2-4|few
CASSDRRKAKNIQYF
TGTGCCAGCAGCGATAGAAGAAAAGCCAAAAACATTCAGTACTTC
>TRBV11-1|12|TRBD2|TRBJ2-1|.
CASSRGGREQFF
TGTGCCAGCAGCCGGGGGGGCCGCGAGCAGTTCTTC
>TRBV7-9|18|.|TRBJ2-2|.
CASTPVGYSGANTGELFF
TGTGCCAGCACCCCCGTGGGATATAGCGGAGCAAACACCGGGGAGCTGTTTTTT
>TRBV11-2|14|TRBD1|TRBJ1-2|few
CASSPMDRTNGYTF
TGTGCCAGCAGCCCCATGGACAGGACGAATGGCTACACCTTC
>TRBV27|13|.|TRBJ1-1|.
CASRKGFDTEAFF
TGTGCCAGCAGAAAGGGGTTTGACACTGAAGCTTTCTTT
>TRBV3-1/TRBV3-2|13|.|TRBJ1-5|.
CASSQGGGQPQHF
TGTGCCAGCAGCCAAGGCGGTGGGCAGCCCCAGCATTTT
>TRBV4-2|16|TRBD1|TRBJ2-6|.
CASSQSTGSGANVLTF
TGTGCCAGCAGCCAATCGACAGGGTCTGGGGCCAACGTCCTGACTTTC
>TRBV6-5|14|.|TRBJ2-7|.
CASSYRFRGYEQYF
TGTGCCAGCAGTTACAGGTTCAGAGGCTACGAGCAGTACTTC
>TRBV19|16|TRBD2|TRBJ2-2|few
CASSISSGGAIGELFF
TGTGCCAGTAGTATATCCAGCGGGGGGGCAATCGGGGAGCTGTTTTTT
>TRBV11-2|17|TRBD1|TRBJ2-2|.
CASSLLTGQGATGELFF
TGTGCCAGCAGCTTATTAACGGGTCAGGGGGCCACCGGGGAGCTGTTTTTT
>TRBV27|14|.|TRBJ1-5|.
CASSLVYSNQPQHF
TGTGCCAGCAGTTTAGTTTATAGCAATCAGCCCCAGCATTTT
>TRBV2|15|TRBD2|TRBJ2-1|once
CASSVTSGDPNEQFF
TGTGCCAGCAGTGTCACTAGCGGGGACCCGAATGAGCAGTTCTTC
>TRBV13|16|TRBD1|TRBJ2-4|.
CASSFLVGQSKNIQYF
TGTGCCAGCAGCTTCCTAGTGGGACAGAGCAAAAACATTCAGTACTTC
>TRBV5-1|14|.|TRBJ1-6|few
CASSLTRGDSPLHF
TGCGCCAGCAGCTTAACCAGGGGAGATTCACCCCTCCACTTT
>TRBV19|16|TRBD1|TRBJ2-5|.
CASSRLGQGAGETQYF
TGTGCCAGTAGTAGGTTGGGACAGGGGGCCGGGGAGACCCAGTACTTC
>TRBV27|13|.|TRBJ1-6|.
CASSLVNNSPLHF
TGTGCCAGCAGTTTAGTCAATAATTCACCCCTCCACTTT
>TRBV28|15|TRBD1|TRBJ2-2|.
CASSLRQGLTGELFF
TGTGCCAGCAGTTTACGACAGGGTCTTACCGGGGAGCTGTTTTTT
>TRBV11-3|15|TRBD2|TRBJ2-7|.
CASSLGAGAGDEQYF
TGTGCCAGCAGCTTAGGAGCGGGGGCGGGCGACGAGCAGTACTTC
>TRBV7-2|19|.|TRBJ1-6|.
CASRIRFWTVSGKVSPLHF
TGTGCCAGCAGAATAAGATTCTGGACAGTCTCCGGGAAGGTATCACCCCTCCACTTT
>TRBV6-6|12|.|TRBJ2-7|.
CASSRGGIEQYF
TGTGCCAGCAGTAGGGGGGGAATTGAGCAGTACTTC
>TRBV25-1|14|.|TRBJ1-1|.
CASMRAGANTEAFF
TGTGCCAGCATGAGGGCAGGGGCCAACACTGAAGCTTTCTTT
>TRBV27|13|TRBD1|TRBJ2-7|.
CASSRQGYGEQYF
TGTGCCAGCAGTCGACAGGGGTATGGCGAGCAGTACTTC
>TRBV9|19|TRBD1|TRBJ1-1|.
CASSVEETGGDWWNTEAFF
TGTGCCAGCAGCGTAGAGGAAACAGGGGGCGATTGGTGGAACACTGAAGCTTTCTTT
>TRBV6-5|16|.|TRBJ2-1|once
CASSYTGVGPYNEQFF
TGTGCCAGCAGTTATACCGGGGTTGGACCCTACAATGAGCAGTTCTTC
>TRBV5-1|13|.|TRBJ1-6|.
CASSLGADSPLHF
TGCGCCAGCAGCTTGGGGGCTGATTCACCCCTCCACTTT
>TRBV20-1|15|TRBD2|TRBJ2-5|.
CSASDGGGTQETQYF
TGCAGTGCTAGTGACGGCGGGGGGACTCAAGAGACCCAGTACTTC
>TRBV19|14|.|TRBJ1-3|.
CASSFQTAGNTIYF
TGTGCCAGTAGTTTCCAGACAGCGGGAAACACCATATATTTT
>TRBV20-1|11|.|TRBJ2-2|.
CSASRTGELFF
TGCAGTGCTAGTCGCACCGGGGAGCTGTTTTTT
>TRBV7-2|16|TRBD1|TRBJ1-5|.
CASSSRDRASNQPQHF
TGTGCCAGCAGCTCGAGGGACAGAGCTAGCAATCAGCCCCAGCATTTT
>TRBV6-4|14|TRBD2|TRBJ2-2|few
CASQPLRGSGELFF
TGTGCCAGCCAACCTTTGCGGGGGTCCGGGGAGCTGTTTTTT
>TRBV10-1|13|.|TRBJ2-2|.
CASSKRPMGELFF
TGCGCCAGCAGCAAGAGGCCCATGGGGGAGCTGTTTTTT
>TRBV29-1|13|.|TRBJ1-5|.
CSVGEGSNQPQHF
TGCAGCGTTGGGGAGGGTAGCAATCAGCCCCAGCATTTT
>TRBV9|15|TRBD1|TRBJ2-1|.
CASSARTGTYNEQFF
TGTGCCAGCAGCGCTCGGACAGGTACCTACAATGAGCAGTTCTTC
>TRBV7-9|14|TRBD1|TRBJ1-3|.
CASSYTGGGNTIYF
TGTGCCAGCAGTTATACAGGGGGTGGAAACACCATATATTTT
>TRBV7-2|15|TRBD2|TRBJ2-3|.
CASSLATQRGGTQYF
TGTGCCAGCAGCTTAGCGACCCAGCGGGGGGGTACGCAGTATTTT
>TRBV18|14|TRBD1|TRBJ2-2|.
CASSLTGETGELFF
TGTGCCAGCTCCTTGACAGGGGAGACCGGGGAGCTGTTTTTT
>TRBV20-1|12|.|TRBJ2-7|.
CSASSLATTQYF
TGCAGTGCTAGTAGTCTAGCGACGACGCAGTACTTC
>TRBV19|14|.|TRBJ2-5|.
CASSSSDSQETQYF
TGTGCCAGTAGTTCTTCGGACAGCCAAGAGACCCAGTACTTC
>TRBV19|17|.|TRBJ2-2|.
CASSSSRLPGNTGELFF
TGTGCCAGTAGCTCTTCGCGTCTGCCGGGGAACACCGGGGAGCTGTTTTTT
>TRBV5-1|14|.|TRBJ2-1|.
CASSFRDSYNEQFF
TGCGCCAGCAGCTTCAGGGACTCCTACAATGAGCAGTTCTTC
>TRBV6-2/TRBV6-3|13|TRBD1|TRBJ1-1|few
CASSYPTGAEAFF
TGTGCCAGCAGTTACCCTACAGGGGCTGAAGCTTTCTTT
>TRBV7-3|16|TRBD1|TRBJ2-1|.
CASSYSGTGVRTEQFF
TGTGCCAGCAGCTACTCCGGGACAGGGGTGCGTACTGAGCAGTTCTTC
>TRBV24-1|15|TRBD1|TRBJ1-1|.
CATSDGQGIGFEAFF
TGTGCCACCAGTGATGGACAGGGCATAGGGTTTGAAGCTTTCTTT
>TRBV19|15|TRBD1|TRBJ1-1|.
CASSIHRGLNTEAFF
TGTGCCAGTAGTATCCACAGGGGGTTGAACACTGAAGCTTTCTTT
>TRBV18|12|TRBD1|TRBJ2-7|.
CASSTDRAEQYF
TGTGCCAGCTCTACCGACAGGGCCGAGCAGTACTTC
>TRBV28|14|.|TRBJ1-6|.
CASTLPSGNSPLHF
TGTGCCAGCACCTTACCCTCAGGGAATTCACCCCTCCACTTT
>TRBV11-1|14|.|TRBJ2-1|.
CASSTGTAGNEQFF
TGTGCCAGCAGCACCGGGACGGCGGGAAATGAGCAGTTCTTC
>TRBV6-5|15|.|TRBJ2-3|few
CASSSRGLITDTQYF
TGTGCCAGCAGTAGCAGAGGTTTGATCACAGATACGCAGTATTTT
>TRBV9|16|.|TRBJ1-2|.
CASSVDGGRGNYGYTF
TGTGCCAGCAGCGTAGATGGAGGCAGAGGGAACTATGGCTACACCTTC
>TRBV2|15|TRBD2|TRBJ2-3|.
CASSLQRGVLDTQYF
TGTGCCAGCAGCCTCCAGCGGGGGGTACTAGATACGCAGTATTTT
>TRBV7-2|15|TRBD2|TRBJ2-3|.
CASIPGSGDEGTQYF
TGTGCCAGCATCCCGGGCAGCGGGGACGAGGGTACGCAGTATTTT
>TRBV2|13|.|TRBJ1-1|.
CASGQGRYTEAFF
TGTGCCAGTGGCCAGGGCCGGTACACTGAAGCTTTCTTT
>TRBV6-5|12|.|TRBJ2-7|.
CASRDLGFEQYF
TGTGCCAGCAGAGATCTCGGGTTCGAGCAGTACTTC
>TRBV11-2|17|TRBD1|TRBJ1-2|.
CASSPWTGKRHNYGYTF
TGTGCCAGCAGCCCTTGGACAGGAAAACGCCATAACTATGGCTACACCTTC